This entry features one TCR beta chain sequence. Data came from immunoSEQ multiplex PCR; TCRdb stores just in-frame clones and leaves some out. The data hold tens of thousands of clones, with approximately 87% observed a single time. The CDR3 is made up of 15 amino acids. Trimming removed 5 bases from V and 6 bases from J, with 16 bases in between. Looked up from germline, CDR1 is MRHNA and CDR2 is SNTAGT. The data were taken from a study of technical replicates of blood from several donors. The sequenced sample was PBMCs. The sequence was collected from a human donor in good health. Some clones in this sample may be carry-over from other donors' samples. J is TRBJ2-2 and V is TRBV6-4; D perhaps matches TRBD2 (6 bases). This CDR3 is CASSRGGKGAGELFF. The DNA of the CDR3 is TGTGCCAGCAGTCGAGGCGGGAAGGGTGCCGGGGAGCTGTTTTTT.